Sequencing of this T cell receptor beta chain was carried out in a study of T-cell reconstitution after alpha-beta-depleted transplantation in children. Study-wide findings and caveats: One year after transplant, T-cell counts and diversity came mostly from newly produced T cells. By about two months after transplant, alpha-beta T cells reportedly arose from several hundred graft clones that had expanded.

A remark on this clonotype: The antigen is unknown.

Germline CDR1 is SGHRS and CDR2 is YFSETQ. This CDR3 comprises 16 residues. The V gene lost 0 bases and the J gene lost 0 bases, with 10 bases spanning the gap. Library preparation (for TCRbeta) was performed with unique molecular identifiers. TCRdb re-derived calls from the PCR reads in MiXCR, one entry per CDR3 protein. The repertoire includes more than 75,000 distinct CDR3 sequences, about 25% of them detected once, and roughly a fifth sits in the top ten. The receptor was isolated from a boy aged 2 to 10 with acute lymphoblastic leukemia, due to receive a stem cell transplant. The genes are TRBV5-1 and TRBJ1-3, with D hard to call. Sequenced here: PBMCs, sampled before TCRalphabeta/CD19-depleted stem cell transplant. The CDR3 loop reads CASSLGGDFSGNTIYF. The CDR3 DNA sequence: TGCGCCAGCAGCTTGGGCGGCGATTTCTCTGGAAACACCATATATTTT.